The next 18 T cell receptor beta chains were all read from a single sample in a study of CD8 T cells in Susac syndrome. An amount of RNA that ranged from 0.5 to 1 ug was reverse transcribed with random hexamers. TCRdb passed the immunoSEQ multiplex PCR reads through MiXCR, listing each CDR3 protein once. The data show about 300,000 distinct CDR3 sequences, just over 90% seen once. Specimen: CD4+ T cells from PBMCs. The receptors come from a human donor with multiple sclerosis.

V is TRBV30 and J is TRBJ2-7; 7 nucleotides align to TRBD1. J lost 2 bases, V lost 3 bases, and 4 bases had no gene match. The CDR3 consists of 13 residues. Germline CDR1 and CDR2: GTSNPN and SVGIG (reference sequence). DNA of the CDR3: TGTGCCTGGAGACAGGGGTCCCCCTACGAGCAGTACTTC. Its translation: CAWRQGSPYEQYF.

The rearrangement uses TRBV6-2 or TRBV6-3 and TRBJ1-1, with 8 nucleotides matching TRBD1. The CDR3 is 15 residues long. CDR1 and CDR2 from the germline V gene are MNHEY and SVGEGT. Trimming removed 5 bases from V and 1 base from J; junction bases left unmatched: 6. Written as DNA, the CDR3 is TGTGCCAGCAGTAAGTGGACAGGGACGAACACTGAAGCTTTCTTT. Translating gives CASSKWTGTNTEAFF.

This sequence joins TRBV11-2 and TRBJ2-3; tentative D call: TRBD1 (6 bases). This CDR3 spans 15 amino acids. The germline V gene encodes CDR1 SGHAT and CDR2 FQNNGV. With 1 base removed from V and 6 bases from J, the gap between germline ends came to 14 bases. DNA of the CDR3: TGTGCCAGCAGCTTAGGGGACACGGGCGTGGATACGCAGTATTTT. It translates to CASSLGDTGVDTQYF.

The CDR3 region has the DNA TGCGCCAGCAGCCAACTTCAGGGCTCCAAGCAGTTCTTC. It specifies CASSQLQGSKQFF. J is TRBJ2-1 and V is TRBV4-1; the D gene is possibly TRBD1 (5 bases). This CDR3 contains 13 residues. V dropped 2 bases and J dropped 11 bases, with 13 bases sitting between them. Germline assignment: CDR1 MGHRA and CDR2 YSYEKL.

V is TRBV4-2 and J is TRBJ1-1; no firm D call. This CDR3 has 15 amino acids. The germline CDR1 and CDR2 sequences are LGHNA and YNFKEQ. V lost 0 bases and J 1 base, leaving 9 bases between the germline ends. In nucleotides, the CDR3 is TGTGCCAGCAGCCAAGAGGGTGGAAGGAACACTGAAGCTTTCTTT. Translation: CASSQEGGRNTEAFF.

The V and J genes are TRBV19 and TRBJ1-2; D possibly corresponds to TRBD1 (6 bases). Germline V gives CDR1 LNHDA, CDR2 SQIVND (reference sequence). The CDR3 is made up of 13 amino acids. Trimming removed 5 bases from V and 4 bases from J, with 11 bases in between. The CDR3 DNA is TGTGCCAGTAGTCCTTCACAGGGCTATGGCTACACCTTC. Amino acids: CASSPSQGYGYTF.

V gene TRBV18 combines with J gene TRBJ2-5; D is unresolved. The germline CDR1 and CDR2 sequences are KGHSH and LQKENI. V was cut by 3 bases and J by 5 bases, with 7 bases left in between. This CDR3 spans 12 amino acids. CDR3 sequence (DNA): TGTGCCAGCTCACCGGGTTCCGAGACCCAGTACTTC. This gives the protein CASSPGSETQYF.

The chain employs TRBV7-2 and TRBJ2-7, with TRBD2 matching 11 bases. After removal of 5 bases from V and 2 bases from J, the junction contained 8 bases not matched to a gene. Germline-derived CDR1 and CDR2 are SGHTA and FQGNSA. The CDR3 length is 16 residues. The CDR3 region has the DNA TGTGCCAGCAGCCCTCTTATAGCGGGAGGGACCTACGAGCAGTACTTC. It translates to CASSPLIAGGTYEQYF.

The chain uses TRBV6-5 and TRBJ2-5, with D unclear. CDR3 length equals 11 residues. Trimming removed 2 bases at V and 9 bases at J, with 7 bases between. Germline V gene sequence: CDR1 MNHEY, CDR2 SVGAGI. CDR3 residues: CASSYPKAQYF. Written as DNA, the CDR3 is TGTGCCAGCAGTTACCCCAAAGCCCAGTACTTC.

On this clonotype itself: The junction departs from germline at one end; a sequencing error may be responsible. The chain has TRBV29-1 and TRBJ1-2, with D perhaps matching TRBD1 (6 bases). The CDR3 runs to 11 residues. Germline V gives CDR1 SQVTM, CDR2 ANQGSEA. The CDR3 is CSVLGQTGCTF. DNA for the CDR3: TGCAGCGTTCTAGGACAGACAGGCTGCACCTTC.

V is TRBV20-1 and J is TRBJ2-1, with unresolved D. The CDR3 runs 13 residues. CDR1 and CDR2 (germline): DFQATT, SNEGSKA (reference sequence). Trimming pared 6 bases from V and 6 bases from J, leaving 15 bases between. Here the CDR3 reads CSATNGRINEQFF. The DNA of the CDR3 is TGCAGTGCGACGAATGGCAGAATCAATGAGCAGTTCTTC.

This clonotype showed up just once. The chain is built from TRBV28 and TRBJ2-4, with D possibly being TRBD1 or TRBD2 (5 bases each). Germline CDR1 and CDR2: MDHEN and SYDVKM. The CDR3 spans 12 residues. V gave up 2 bases and J gave up 9 bases, with 8 bases separating them. CDR3 in amino acids: CASSLQRGIQYF. In DNA form, the CDR3 reads TGTGCCAGCAGTTTACAGAGGGGCATTCAGTACTTC.

The genes are TRBV4-2 and TRBJ2-5; 7 bases line up with TRBD2. CDR1 is LGHNA, CDR2 YNFKEQ, per germline. The V and J ends lost 4 bases and 4 bases, in that order; junction bases with no gene match: 18. This CDR3 spans 18 amino acids. CDR3 in amino acids: CASSPDFGGGDVLETQYF. The CDR3 coding sequence is TGTGCCAGCAGCCCAGACTTCGGGGGAGGGGATGTTTTAGAGACCCAGTACTTC.

This chain joins TRBV14 and TRBJ1-6; D perhaps matches TRBD1 (5 bases). CDR1 and CDR2 from the germline V gene are SGHDN and FVKESK. The ends were cut back, 1 base at V and 3 bases at J, with 25 bases in the middle. This CDR3 has 21 residues. The CDR3 here is CASSQGRGAGIAGRYNSPLHF. DNA of the CDR3: TGTGCCAGCAGCCAAGGAAGGGGCGCAGGCATAGCCGGGCGCTATAATTCACCCCTCCACTTT.

The table lists this clonotype with a count of one. J is TRBJ2-3 and V is TRBV7-2; D might be TRBD1 (5 bases). The CDR3 covers 16 residues. CDR1 and CDR2 (germline): SGHTA, FQGNSA. The V and J ends lost 5 bases and 4 bases respectively, with 19 bases between them. CDR3 coding DNA: TGTGCCAGCAGCCCCCAGGTAGGGGCGTCGGCAGATACGCAGTATTTT. This translates into CASSPQVGASADTQYF. Filled out from reference TRBV7-2 and TRBJ2-3, the complete variable domain reads GAGVSQSPSNKVTEKGKDVELRCDPISGHTALYWYRQSLGQGLEFLIYFQGNSAPDKSGLPSDRFSAERTGGSVSTLTIQRTQQEDSAVYLCASSPQVGASADTQYFGPGTRLTVL.

The rearrangement joins TRBV2 to TRBJ2-2, with TRBD2 identical over 7 bases. The V gene's germline CDR1 is SNHLY and CDR2 FYNNEI. The CDR3 runs 15 residues. V gave up 8 bases and J gave up 1 base; unmatched junction bases: 7. The CDR3 sequence: CASLLTSLNTGELFF. Written as DNA, the CDR3 is TGTGCCAGCTTACTGACTAGCCTGAACACCGGGGAGCTGTTTTTT. Drawing the rest from reference TRBV2 and TRBJ2-2, the complete variable domain is EPEVTQTPSHQVTQMGQEVILRCVPISNHLYFYWYRQILGQKVEFLVSFYNNEISEKSEIFDDQFSVERPDGSNFTLKIRSTKLEDSAMYFCASLLTSLNTGELFFGEGSRLTVL.

The rearrangement links TRBV5-8 to TRBJ2-3, with D unresolved. This CDR3 is built from 16 residues. V gave up 0 bases and J gave up 0 bases, with 11 bases separating them. CDR1 SGHTS and CDR2 YDEGEE come from the germline V gene. The CDR3 is CASSLGAQRSTDTQYF. The DNA for the CDR3 is TGTGCCAGCAGCTTGGGTGCCCAAAGGAGCACAGATACGCAGTATTTT.

The chain employs TRBV27 and TRBJ1-5; 7 bases line up with TRBD1. Germline trimming cut 4 bases from V and 4 bases from J; bases unmatched to any gene: 10. CDR1 is MNHEY and CDR2 is SMNVEV in the germline V gene (reference sequence). CDR3 length: 16 residues. CDR3 sequence: CASSSGGGAWNQPQHF. CDR3 nucleotide sequence: TGTGCCAGCAGTTCAGGAGGGGGCGCGTGGAATCAGCCCCAGCATTTT.